This T cell receptor beta chain was profiled in a study of blood T cell repertoires in COVID-19. Study context: COVID-19 samples collected from the United States, Italy and Spain covered acute and convalescent phases. Sample material is recorded as cDNA or gDNA derived from T cells, B-cell-depleted T cells, or PBMCs.

Trimming left V 1 base short and J 5 bases short, with 13 bases between. The length of the CDR3 is 15 residues. Germline CDR1 and CDR2: SGDLS and YYNGEE. Original methodology: Reference gene primer amplification in the assay estimated nucleated cell counts. This table comes from immunoSEQ multiplex PCR, and its TCRdb copy is limited to in-frame clones, with some not included. The V and J calls and the clone size are those of that table, but D and trimming were determined from the DNA. The data show 250,000 to 350,000 clones, with approximately 87% seen just once and approximately 7.8% held by the top ten.

Material: peripheral blood. The V gene is TRBV9, the J gene TRBJ2-1; TRBD2 is a possible D gene (5 bases). The sequence was collected from a woman aged 45-65 years who had recovered from COVID-19. CDR3: CASSVSGWVDNEQFF. CDR3 bases: TGTGCCAGCAGCGTAAGCGGATGGGTTGACAATGAGCAGTTCTTC.